Listed below are T cell receptor beta chains from one sample, sequenced in a study of radiotherapy plus CTLA-4 blockade in lung cancer. Clones were sequenced by immunoSEQ multiplex PCR, and TCRdb holds only the in-frame ones, with some missing. The data contain some 30,000 clones, roughly 80% of them singletons. This specimen consisted of peripheral blood, obtained from a patient treated with radiotherapy plus ipilimumab. The source of these receptors is a human donor with non-small cell lung cancer who had stable disease on radiotherapy plus ipilimumab. The CDR3 runs from the conserved cysteine through the conserved F or W. The D gene is left open where the match is weak. Size is omitted from some rows. Given values are once, few, many or a class for expanded clones.

J gene,clone size,D gene,V gene,CDR3 protein,CDR3 DNA
TRBJ2-1,.,.,TRBV11-3,CASSLSLGSGLTINEQFF,TGTGCCAGCAGCTTAAGTTTGGGCTCCGGACTAACGATCAATGAGCAGTTCTTC
TRBJ2-5,.,.,TRBV5-1,CASRIGVGQETQYF,TGCGCCAGCAGGATTGGTGTGGGCCAAGAGACCCAGTACTTC
TRBJ2-5,.,.,TRBV19,CASSIIVSAETQYF,TGTGCCAGTAGTATAATCGTGTCGGCGGAGACCCAGTACTTC
TRBJ1-1,.,.,TRBV19,CASSFGPGVRTEAFF,TGTGCCAGTAGTTTCGGTCCAGGGGTTCGAACTGAAGCTTTCTTT
TRBJ2-3,.,.,TRBV28,CASSSGGLRVDTQYF,TGTGCCAGCAGTTCCGGGGGCCTCCGGGTAGATACGCAGTATTTT
TRBJ1-5,.,.,TRBV7-6,CASSPGGGNQPQHF,TGTGCCAGCAGCCCTGGGGGAGGGAACCAGCCCCAGCATTTT
TRBJ1-1,.,.,TRBV29-1,CSVVQRLNTEAFF,TGCAGCGTTGTTCAGAGATTGAACACTGAAGCTTTCTTT
TRBJ1-5,.,TRBD1,TRBV7-3,CASSRDRGQPQHF,TGTGCCAGCAGCCGGGACAGGGGCCAGCCCCAGCATTTT
TRBJ2-7,.,.,TRBV6-6,CASSAGRGPYEQYF,TGTGCCAGCAGTGCGGGGCGGGGACCCTACGAGCAGTACTTC
TRBJ1-1,.,.,TRBV19,CASRTFNTEAFF,TGTGCCAGCAGGACCTTTAACACTGAAGCTTTCTTT
TRBJ2-3,.,TRBD2,TRBV5-6,CASSSTGLAGSTDTQYF,TGTGCCAGCAGCTCGACGGGACTAGCGGGTAGCACAGATACGCAGTATTTT
TRBJ1-1,.,.,TRBV5-1,CASSPPQMPVNTEAFF,TGCGCCAGCTCCCCACCTCAGATGCCCGTGAACACTGAAGCTTTCTTT
TRBJ1-5,few,TRBD1,TRBV19,CASSYREGQGVNQPQHF,TGTGCCAGTAGTTACCGAGAAGGCCAGGGGGTGAATCAGCCCCAGCATTTT
TRBJ1-1,.,.,TRBV16,CASSQYGPNTEAFF,TGTGCCAGCAGCCAATACGGACCGAACACTGAAGCTTTCTTT
TRBJ2-3,few,TRBD1,TRBV2,CASSTGVQVPDTQYF,TGTGCCAGCAGCACAGGGGTGCAGGTTCCAGATACGCAGTATTTT
TRBJ2-1,.,TRBD1,TRBV5-1,CASLPGQGYNEQFF,TGCGCCAGCTTGCCGGGACAGGGGTACAATGAGCAGTTCTTC
TRBJ2-2,.,.,TRBV11-3,CASSLRDPGELFF,TGTGCCAGCAGCTTACGGGACCCCGGGGAGCTGTTTTTT
TRBJ1-5,.,.,TRBV5-6,CASSPWGLGYQHF,TGTGCCAGCAGCCCCTGGGGGTTGGGGTATCAGCATTTT
TRBJ1-6,.,.,TRBV6-1,CASSGRTNSPLHF,TGTGCCAGCAGCGGACGGACCAATTCACCCCTCCACTTT
TRBJ2-5,.,.,TRBV18,CASSPPWTGETQYF,TGTGCCAGCTCACCACCGTGGACGGGAGAGACCCAGTACTTC
TRBJ2-1,few,TRBD2,TRBV9,CASSGRFSGPSYNEQFF,TGTGCCAGCAGCGGGCGATTTAGCGGGCCCTCCTACAATGAGCAGTTCTTC
TRBJ1-4,.,.,TRBV29-1,CSGAVGGRGKLFF,TGCAGCGGGGCCGTGGGGGGGCGGGGAAAACTGTTTTTT
TRBJ2-3,.,.,TRBV9,CASSVGTQASTDTQYF,TGTGCCAGCAGCGTAGGGACACAGGCCAGCACAGATACGCAGTATTTT
TRBJ1-1,.,.,TRBV19,CASSIVRRGTEAFF,TGTGCCAGTAGTATAGTTCGGCGGGGCACTGAAGCTTTCTTT
TRBJ2-1,.,.,TRBV7-9,CASSLAQGYYNEQFF,TGTGCCAGCAGCTTAGCCCAGGGTTACTACAATGAGCAGTTCTTC
TRBJ2-2,.,.,TRBV4-3,CASSQQQTITGELFF,TGCGCCAGCAGCCAGCAACAGACTATAACCGGGGAGCTGTTTTTT